Listed below are T cell receptor beta chains from one sample, sequenced in a study of cytomegalovirus exposure and HLA in healthy donors. Data came from immunoSEQ multiplex PCR; TCRdb stores just in-frame clones and leaves some out. The profile shows 150,000 to 200,000 clones, approximately 80% of them singletons. Sequencing used PBMCs. The receptor source for this set is a woman between 45 and 60 years old in good health and CMV-seropositive. CDR3s include the opening cysteine and the closing phenylalanine or tryptophan. The D gene is left open where the match is weak. A row's size may be missing; if present it is once, few, many or a size class.

cdr3_nt	cdr3_aa	clone_size	v_call	j_call	d_call
TGCAGTGCAACCCTCAGAGGGAAACTGTTTTTT	CSATLRGKLFF	NA	TRBV20-1	TRBJ1-4	NA
TGTGCCAGCCTGGGGGGGACTAGCGGATTCTCTAGCACAGATACGCAGTATTTT	CASLGGTSGFSSTDTQYF	NA	TRBV25-1	TRBJ2-3	TRBD2
TGTGCCAAGAAACAGGGCCGGAGCGAAAAACTGTTTTTT	CAKKQGRSEKLFF	NA	TRBV2	TRBJ1-4	NA
TGTGCCAGCTCACCACTGCAGCTGGGCCACCCGAACACTGAAGCTTTCTTT	CASSPLQLGHPNTEAFF	few	TRBV18	TRBJ1-1	NA
TGTGCCAGCTCCCCAGGGGGGATGTGGGGAGCTTTCTTT	CASSPGGMWGAFF	NA	TRBV28	TRBJ1-1	TRBD1
TGTGCCAGCAGAGAAGGGACAGCCGATACTGAAGCTTTCTTT	CASREGTADTEAFF	NA	TRBV28	TRBJ1-1	TRBD1
TGCAGCGTTGGGGACAGGGGATACTATGGCTACACCTTC	CSVGDRGYYGYTF	few	TRBV29-1	TRBJ1-2	TRBD1
TGTGCCAGCAGCTTAGGGATCGGGGATACGCAGTATTTT	CASSLGIGDTQYF	once	TRBV7-9	TRBJ2-3	NA
TGTGCCAGCAGTTATACAGGGCAAAGCAATCAGCCCCAGCATTTT	CASSYTGQSNQPQHF	NA	TRBV28	TRBJ1-5	NA
TGTGCCAGCAGCCAAGATGAAAGGACGGCGGTGATGAGGGACACTGAAGCTTTCTTT	CASSQDERTAVMRDTEAFF	NA	TRBV14	TRBJ1-1	NA
TGTGCCAGCAGTGAATCGTCAGGGCTAGTAAACGATGAGCAGTTCTTC	CASSESSGLVNDEQFF	NA	TRBV25-1	TRBJ2-1	NA